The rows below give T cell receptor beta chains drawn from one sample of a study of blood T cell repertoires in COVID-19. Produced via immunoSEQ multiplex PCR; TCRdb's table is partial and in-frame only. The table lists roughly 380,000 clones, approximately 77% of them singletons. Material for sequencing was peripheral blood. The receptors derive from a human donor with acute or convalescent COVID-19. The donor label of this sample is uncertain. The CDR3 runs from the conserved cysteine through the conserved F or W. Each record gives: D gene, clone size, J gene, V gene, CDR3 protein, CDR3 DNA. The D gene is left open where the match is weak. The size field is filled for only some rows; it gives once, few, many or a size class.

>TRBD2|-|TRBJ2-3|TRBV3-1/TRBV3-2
CASSLSSSGRITQYF
TGTGCCAGCAGCCTCTCGTCTAGCGGGAGAATCACGCAGTATTTT
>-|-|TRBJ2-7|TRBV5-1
CASSFNRNSYEQYF
TGCGCCAGCAGCTTCAACAGAAACTCCTACGAGCAGTACTTC
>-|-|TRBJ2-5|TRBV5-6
CASSLGFGFYVTQYF
TGTGCCAGCAGCTTGGGGTTCGGGTTTTACGTGACCCAGTACTTC
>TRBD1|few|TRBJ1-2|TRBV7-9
CASSLQGAINYGYTF
TGTGCCAGCAGCTTACAGGGGGCGATTAACTATGGCTACACCTTC
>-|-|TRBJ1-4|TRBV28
CASTFGGIEKLFF
TGTGCCAGCACTTTCGGCGGAATTGAAAAACTGTTTTTT
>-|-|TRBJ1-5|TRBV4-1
CASSQGRAQPQHF
TGCGCCAGCAGCCAAGGCAGGGCCCAGCCCCAGCATTTT
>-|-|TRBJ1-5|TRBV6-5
CASSTGLNNQPQHF
TGTGCCAGCAGCACAGGTCTTAACAATCAGCCCCAGCATTTT
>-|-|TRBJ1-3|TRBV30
CAWSVGGSGNTIYF
TGTGCCTGGAGTGTAGGAGGTTCTGGAAACACCATATATTTT
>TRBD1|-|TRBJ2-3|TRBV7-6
CASSQGTGGTDTQYF
TGTGCCAGCAGCCAGGGGACAGGGGGCACAGATACGCAGTATTTT
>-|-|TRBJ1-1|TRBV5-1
CASGRGIGTEAFF
TGCGCCAGCGGGAGGGGGATCGGAACTGAAGCTTTCTTT
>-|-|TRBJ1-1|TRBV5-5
CASSLYETMNTEAFF
TGTGCCAGCAGCTTGTACGAGACAATGAACACTGAAGCTTTCTTT
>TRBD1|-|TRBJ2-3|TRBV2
CASSGTDRGITDTQYF
TGTGCCAGCAGTGGTACCGACAGGGGAATAACAGATACGCAGTATTTT
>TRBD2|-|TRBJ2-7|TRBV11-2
CASSPGGRGYEQYF
TGTGCCAGCAGCCCTGGAGGGAGGGGATACGAGCAGTACTTC
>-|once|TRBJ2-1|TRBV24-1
CATVEGSSYNEQFF
TGTGCCACGGTCGAGGGTTCCTCCTACAATGAGCAGTTCTTC
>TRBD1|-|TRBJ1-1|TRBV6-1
CATKTGLNTEAFF
TGTGCCACCAAGACAGGGTTGAACACTGAAGCTTTCTTT
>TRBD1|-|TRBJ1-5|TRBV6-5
CASRQGAVNQPQHF
TGTGCCTCTAGACAGGGGGCGGTCAATCAGCCCCAGCATTTT
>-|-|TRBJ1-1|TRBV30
CAWTITVNTEAFF
TGTGCCTGGACGATCACAGTGAACACTGAAGCTTTCTTT
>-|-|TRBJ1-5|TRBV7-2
CASSQEVNSNQPQHF
TGTGCCAGCAGCCAGGAAGTTAATAGCAATCAGCCCCAGCATTTT
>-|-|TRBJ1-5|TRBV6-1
CASSEGPTMPPLEPQHF
TGTGCCAGCAGTGAAGGGCCGACAATGCCTCCGTTAGAGCCCCAGCATTTT
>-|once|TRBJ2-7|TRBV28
CASSLSQGYSYEQYF
TGTGCCAGCAGTTTATCTCAGGGTTACTCCTACGAGCAGTACTTC
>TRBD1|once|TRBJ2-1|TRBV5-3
CARSVDRKGPYNEQFF
TGTGCCAGAAGCGTGGACAGGAAAGGGCCCTACAATGAGCAGTTCTTC
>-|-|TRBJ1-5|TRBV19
CASSIAGFGQPQHF
TGTGCCAGTAGTATCGCAGGGTTTGGGCAGCCCCAGCATTTT
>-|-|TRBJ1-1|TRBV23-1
CASSQSLREAFF
TGCGCCAGCAGTCAATCTTTGAGGGAAGCTTTCTTT
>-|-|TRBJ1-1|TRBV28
CASSISTEAFF
TGTGCCAGCAGTATTTCGACAGAAGCTTTCTTT
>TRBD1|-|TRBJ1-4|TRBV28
CASSQAGTGNDEKLFF
TGTGCCAGCAGTCAAGCCGGGACAGGGAACGATGAAAAACTGTTTTTT
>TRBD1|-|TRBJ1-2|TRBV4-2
CASSQAGTGGNYGYTF
TGTGCCAGCAGCCAAGCCGGGACAGGGGGGAACTATGGCTACACCTTC
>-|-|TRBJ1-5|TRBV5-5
CASSYQGDQPQHF
TGTGCCAGCAGTTACCAGGGCGATCAGCCCCAGCATTTT
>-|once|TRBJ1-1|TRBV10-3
CAISEFGGLNTEAFF
TGTGCCATCAGTGAATTTGGCGGTCTGAACACTGAAGCTTTCTTT
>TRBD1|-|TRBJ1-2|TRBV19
CASRNRQGTYGYTF
TGTGCCAGTAGAAATCGACAGGGTACATATGGCTACACCTTC
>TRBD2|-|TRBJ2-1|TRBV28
CASNPREGQYNEQFF
TGTGCCAGCAATCCCCGGGAGGGCCAGTACAATGAGCAGTTCTTC
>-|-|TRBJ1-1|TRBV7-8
CASAKMGQLGTEAFF
TGTGCCAGCGCGAAGATGGGGCAACTGGGAACTGAAGCTTTCTTT
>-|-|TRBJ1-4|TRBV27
CASSPGATNEKLFF
TGTGCCAGCAGTCCCGGAGCAACTAATGAAAAACTGTTTTTT
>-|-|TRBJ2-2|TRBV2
CASSVAGVLTGELFF
TGTGCCAGCAGTGTGGCAGGGGTCCTCACCGGGGAGCTGTTTTTT
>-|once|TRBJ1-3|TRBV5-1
CASSLGGRTGNTIYF
TGCGCCAGCAGCTTGGGTGGCAGAACGGGAAACACCATATATTTT
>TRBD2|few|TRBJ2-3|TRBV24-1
CATLYRTSEIWADTQYF
TGTGCCACCCTTTATAGGACTAGCGAGATATGGGCAGATACGCAGTATTTT
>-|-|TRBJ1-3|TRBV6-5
CASSYQGTGNTIYF
TGTGCCAGCAGTTATCAGGGAACTGGAAACACCATATATTTT
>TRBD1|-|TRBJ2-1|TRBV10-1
CASSNSGTGPNEQFF
TGCGCCAGCAGTAACTCCGGGACAGGGCCCAATGAGCAGTTCTTC
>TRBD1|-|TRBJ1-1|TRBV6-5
CASSYDRGLDTEAFF
TGTGCCAGCAGTTACGACAGGGGGCTGGACACTGAAGCTTTCTTT
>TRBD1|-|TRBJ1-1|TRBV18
CASSLDRTDTEAFF
TGTGCCAGCTCACTGGACAGGACTGACACTGAAGCTTTCTTT
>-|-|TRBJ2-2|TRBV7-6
CASSLSPSTGELFF
TGTGCCAGCAGCTTATCTCCCAGCACCGGGGAGCTGTTTTTT
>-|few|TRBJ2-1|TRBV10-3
CAISDPHAAYNEQFF
TGTGCCATCAGTGACCCCCACGCGGCTTACAATGAGCAGTTCTTC
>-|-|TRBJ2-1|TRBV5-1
CASSGQHNEQFF
TGCGCCAGCAGCGGGCAGCACAATGAGCAGTTCTTC
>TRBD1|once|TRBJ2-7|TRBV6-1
CASSESMGTGGGAWSF
TGTGCCAGCAGTGAAAGTATGGGAACAGGGGGAGGTGCATGGTCCTTC
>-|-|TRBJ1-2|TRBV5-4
CASSLDAAEYGYTF
TGTGCCAGCAGCTTGGACGCGGCCGAATATGGCTACACCTTC
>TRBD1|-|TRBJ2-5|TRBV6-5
CASSYWDREEETQYF
TGTGCCAGCAGTTACTGGGACAGGGAGGAAGAGACCCAGTACTTC
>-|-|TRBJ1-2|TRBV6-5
CASKGYRFYGYTF
TGTGCCAGCAAGGGGTACAGGTTCTATGGCTACACCTTC
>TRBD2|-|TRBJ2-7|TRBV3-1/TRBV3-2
CASSQDLAGTPDEQYF
TGTGCCAGCAGCCAAGATCTAGCGGGAACCCCTGACGAGCAGTACTTC